The rows below give T cell receptor beta chains drawn from one sample of a study of blood T cell repertoires in COVID-19. Data came from immunoSEQ multiplex PCR; TCRdb stores just in-frame clones and leaves some out. Seen here are roughly 160,000 clones, approximately 82% observed once, and the top ten hold about 10%. The sequenced material came from peripheral blood. These receptor sequences come from a woman of 80 years or more with active or convalescent COVID-19. The CDR3 runs from the conserved cysteine through the conserved F or W. D genes are given only for firm matches. Clone size is stated in some rows and not others, as once, few, many or a class when expanded.

V gene	J gene	clone size	D gene	CDR3 DNA	CDR3 protein
TRBV29-1	TRBJ2-2	-	TRBD2	TGCAGCGTTCCCCGGGGAGGGTACTCGAGTACCGGGGAGCTGTTTTTT	CSVPRGGYSSTGELFF
TRBV10-3	TRBJ1-2	-	-	TGTGCCATCAGTGAGGGACAAAACTATGGCTACACCTTC	CAISEGQNYGYTF
TRBV5-1	TRBJ1-3	-	-	TGCGCCAGCACCGGGGGGGCAGGGAGTGTCTTTGGAAACACCATATATTTT	CASTGGAGSVFGNTIYF
TRBV27	TRBJ2-1	-	TRBD1	TGTGCCAGCCGGGACAGGGGTTACAATGAGCAGTTCTTC	CASRDRGYNEQFF
TRBV5-1	TRBJ2-7	once	-	TGCGCCAGCAGCTCGAGTAAGCCCGCCTACGAGCAGTACTTC	CASSSSKPAYEQYF
TRBV20-1	TRBJ2-2	-	-	TGCAGTGCTAGTCCCCAGACCGGGGAGCTGTTTTTT	CSASPQTGELFF
TRBV4-1	TRBJ1-5	-	-	TGCGCCAGCAGCCAAGAATACAGGGTTATGGAGCCCCAGCATTTT	CASSQEYRVMEPQHF
TRBV30	TRBJ2-5	-	-	TGTGCCTGGAGTTTTAGCCTCCAAGAGACCCAGTACTTC	CAWSFSLQETQYF
TRBV28	TRBJ1-1	-	-	TGTGCCAGCAGTTTCCCCCGGGGGATAGGGGCTGAAGCTTTCTTT	CASSFPRGIGAEAFF
TRBV7-9	TRBJ1-4	-	TRBD1	TGTGCCAGCAGCCCTAGACTTGGACAGGAAAGTTATGAAAAACTGTTTTTT	CASSPRLGQESYEKLFF
TRBV6-5	TRBJ1-5	-	TRBD1	TGTGCCAGCAGAAACGGACAGGGGGATTGGCCCCAGCATTTT	CASRNGQGDWPQHF
TRBV7-3	TRBJ2-7	-	-	TGTGCCAGCAGCGCCGACAGGAACCGACACTACGAGCAGTACTTC	CASSADRNRHYEQYF
TRBV24-1	TRBJ1-1	-	TRBD1	TGTGCCACCAGTGCGTACCGGACAGGGGAAGCTTTCTTT	CATSAYRTGEAFF
TRBV3-1/TRBV3-2	TRBJ2-5	-	TRBD2	TGTGCCAGCAGCCAAGGGACTAGCGGGAGTACCCCAGAGACCCAGTACTTC	CASSQGTSGSTPETQYF
TRBV18	TRBJ1-5	-	TRBD1	TGTGCCAGCTCACCACAGGGGGCGCGGAGCAATCAGCCCCAGCATTTT	CASSPQGARSNQPQHF
TRBV30	TRBJ2-2	-	-	TGTGCCTGGGCCAGGGGTCGGGACACCGGGGAGCTGTTTTTT	CAWARGRDTGELFF
TRBV2	TRBJ2-1	-	-	TGTGCCAGCAGGAAGATAGCGTTGGACAATGAGCAGTTCTTC	CASRKIALDNEQFF
TRBV18	TRBJ2-1	-	-	TGTGCCAGCTCACCGTCGAGGGAGAATGAGCAGTTCTTC	CASSPSRENEQFF
TRBV7-9	TRBJ2-7	-	TRBD1	TGTGCCAGCAGCCCCCGGGACAGGGGGCACGAGCAGTACTTC	CASSPRDRGHEQYF
TRBV10-3	TRBJ1-1	-	TRBD1	TGTGCCATCAGTGAATGGACAGGGGCGAGCACTGAAGCTTTCTTT	CAISEWTGASTEAFF
TRBV9	TRBJ1-1	-	TRBD1	TGTGCCAGCAGCGTAGGGACAGGGGAGACTTTCTTT	CASSVGTGETFF
TRBV7-2	TRBJ2-1	-	TRBD2	TGTGCCAGCAGCCAAAACACACGGACTAGCGGGTTGCACAATGAGCAGTTCTTC	CASSQNTRTSGLHNEQFF